The next 19 T cell receptor beta chains were all read from a single sample in a study of CD4 and CD8 cells across lung adenocarcinoma regions. TCRdb re-called the PCR reads through MiXCR, storing one row per CDR3 protein. The sample yields about 4,600 distinct CDR3 sequences, approximately 43% seen once. Specimen: CD4+ T cells from the margin of a lung tumor. The receptor source for this set is a female donor with lung adenocarcinoma. The CD4 and CD8 labels of this study may be unreliable.

This clonotype is large in the sample. This chain joins TRBV10-1 and TRBJ2-1, with D possibly TRBD1 on 6 matching bases. Germline V lookup: CDR1 WNHNN, CDR2 SYGVQD (reference sequence). This CDR3 has 12 amino acids. V was clipped by 9 bases and J by 7 bases, with 13 bases between them. DNA for the CDR3: TGCGCCAGGACCCAGAGGGGGAATGAGCAGTTCTTC. Translating it yields CARTQRGNEQFF.

The chain couples TRBV6-1 to TRBJ2-1; TRBD2 agrees at 8 bases. This CDR3 contains 17 residues. The germline CDR1 and CDR2 sequences are MNHNS and SASEGT. V shed 2 bases, J shed 7 bases, and the junction held 13 bases outside the gene matches. The CDR3 DNA reads TGTGCCAGCAGTGAATTTCCCAGCGGGAGCAAAGGAAATGAGCAGTTCTTC. Residues: CASSEFPSGSKGNEQFF.

The chain carries TRBV7-2 and TRBJ2-7, with 9 bases aligning to TRBD2. The CDR3 is made up of 15 amino acids. Germline trimming cut 5 bases from V and 2 bases from J; bases unmatched to any gene: 7. CDR1 is SGHTA and CDR2 is FQGNSA in the germline V gene. In DNA form, the CDR3 reads TGTGCCAGCAGCCAAGCGGTAGCGGGGGCCTACGAGCAGTACTTC. It is translated as CASSQAVAGAYEQYF. Full variable domain (missing parts from reference TRBV7-2 and TRBJ2-7): GAGVSQSPSNKVTEKGKDVELRCDPISGHTALYWYRQSLGQGLEFLIYFQGNSAPDKSGLPSDRFSAERTGGSVSTLTIQRTQQEDSAVYLCASSQAVAGAYEQYFGPGTRLTVT.

This clonotype was recorded a few times. The chain recombines TRBV7-9 with TRBJ2-3; 8 bases line up with TRBD1. Germline V CDR1 and CDR2: SEHNR, FQNEAQ (reference sequence). This CDR3 has 20 amino acids. V was clipped by 5 bases and J by 4 bases; unmatched bases: 23. The CDR3 region has the DNA TGTGCCAGCAGCGTCGACAGGGGCCCCACCGGGTCACTATCTTCAGATACGCAGTATTTT. This sequence encodes CASSVDRGPTGSLSSDTQYF.

By its share, this clonotype is medium-sized. The J gene is TRBJ2-5, the V gene TRBV7-2; the match to TRBD1 covers 10 bases. The end of the DNA fits TRBJ2-7 better, so the J call may be wrong. The CDR3 totals 15 residues. Germline V gives CDR1 SGHTA, CDR2 FQGNSA. This CDR3 is CASSPTAGQGNEQYF. Here the CDR3 DNA reads TGTGCCAGCAGCCCCACTGCGGGACAGGGGAACGAGCAGTACTTC.

This clonotype counts as medium-sized. The J gene is TRBJ2-5, the V gene TRBV6-1; 7 bases match TRBD2. CDR3 size: 15 residues. With 6 bases clipped from V and 11 bases from J, the junction kept 18 bases outside the gene matches. Germline V gives CDR1 MNHNS, CDR2 SASEGT. As DNA, the CDR3 is TGTGCCAGCAGACCTTCTGGCGGGAGCATGGGTGAGCAGTACTTC. Protein product: CASRPSGGSMGEQYF.

This clonotype qualifies as medium-sized. The V gene is TRBV12-3 or TRBV12-4, the J gene TRBJ2-3; D unresolved. V gave up 2 bases and J gave up 6 bases, with 12 bases separating them. The CDR3 loop spans 14 amino acids. The chain's CDR3 is CASSLLVGSDTQYF. As DNA, the CDR3 is TGTGCCAGCAGTTTATTGGTCGGGTCCGATACGCAGTATTTT.

This clonotype has more than one count but fewer than ten. The chain employs TRBV6-1 and TRBJ2-5, with D possibly TRBD1 on 5 matching bases. The germline V gene encodes CDR1 MNHNS and CDR2 SASEGT. The CDR3 has 12 residues. The CDR3: CVSGPGQETQYF. The CDR3 nucleotides read TGTGTCTCTGGGCCAGGGCAAGAGACCCAGTACTTC.

This chain links TRBV12-3 or TRBV12-4 with TRBJ1-1, with D perhaps matching TRBD1 (5 bases). This CDR3 is 14 amino acids long. The germline V and J ends were trimmed by 6 bases and 0 bases, with 11 bases remaining between them. In DNA, the CDR3 is TGTGCCAGCAGAACCGGGACGGTGAACACTGAAGCTTTCTTT. Translated: CASRTGTVNTEAFF.

The chain uses TRBV10-2 and TRBJ2-4; possibly TRBD2 for D (6 bases). In germline, CDR1 is WSHSY, CDR2 SAAADI. V was cut by 8 bases and J by 12 bases, with 17 bases left in between. The CDR3 runs 12 residues. CDR3 protein: CASRGTKDTQYF. Written as DNA, the CDR3 is TGCGCCAGCCGGGGGACGAAAGACACTCAGTACTTC.

The chain recombines TRBV6-1 with TRBJ2-3; D is perhaps TRBD2 (6 bases). Trimming cost V 2 bases and J 4 bases, with 13 bases left between them. The CDR3 has 15 residues. The germline gives CDR1 MNHNS, CDR2 SASEGT. This chain's CDR3 is CASSEMGGGPDTQYF. Written as DNA, the CDR3 is TGTGCCAGCAGTGAAATGGGAGGTGGTCCAGATACGCAGTATTTT.

The chain couples TRBV5-5 to TRBJ2-3; TRBD2 aligns across 14 bases. The CDR3 runs 16 residues. CDR1 and CDR2 from the germline V gene are SGHKS and YYEKEE (reference sequence). V lost 4 bases and J lost 4; bases outside the gene matches: 5. CDR3 bases: TGTGCCAGCAGCCGGACTAGCGGGAGGTTAGCAGATACGCAGTATTTT. This sequence encodes CASSRTSGRLADTQYF.

By share of the sample, this clonotype is medium-sized (0.01 to 0.1%). This rearrangement joins TRBV11-2 to TRBJ2-3; 16 positions match TRBD2. This CDR3 spans 18 amino acids. Trimming cost V 5 bases and J 5 bases; bases outside gene matches: 10. Per the germline V gene, CDR1 is SGHAT and CDR2 is FQNNGV. The CDR3: CASSPGLAGGPRKDTQYF. In nucleotides, the CDR3 is TGTGCCAGCAGCCCGGGACTAGCGGGAGGGCCACGTAAAGATACGCAGTATTTT.

This rearrangement joins TRBV10-1 to TRBJ2-5; D may match TRBD1 or TRBD2 (7 bases each). CDR3 size: 14 residues. V lost 0 bases, J lost 11 bases, and 16 bases lay in between. CDR1 is WNHNN and CDR2 is SYGVQD in the germline V gene (reference sequence). The CDR3 is CASSESGQAGEQYF. In nucleotides, the CDR3 is TGCGCCAGCAGTGAGTCAGGACAGGCGGGAGAGCAGTACTTC.

This clonotype was counted a single time. The chain employs TRBV6-1 and TRBJ2-5, with 8 bases lining up with TRBD1. Near its end, the DNA agrees better with TRBJ2-3, so the J call may be wrong. CDR1 is MNHNS and CDR2 is SASEGT in the germline V gene. The CDR3 runs to 15 residues. The CDR3 region has the DNA TGTGCCAGGGGGCCAGGGGGCAGGGACCGGGAGACCCAGTATTTT. Its protein product is CARGPGGRDRETQYF.

V gene TRBV7-9 combines with J gene TRBJ2-1; tentative D call: TRBD1 (8 bases). Trimming shortened V by 0 bases and J by 1 base, and 28 bases separated the two germline ends. The CDR3 consists of 22 residues. The V gene's germline CDR1 is SEHNR and CDR2 FQNEAQ (reference sequence). The CDR3: CASSLAGRGRSAGEWSYNEQFF. The CDR3 bases are TGTGCCAGCAGCTTAGCCGGCAGGGGGCGCAGTGCGGGAGAGTGGTCCTACAATGAGCAGTTCTTC.

The chain is built from TRBV6-1 and TRBJ1-5; 9 nucleotides agree with TRBD1. Germline trimming cut 5 bases from V and 4 bases from J; bases unmatched to any gene: 6. The CDR3 loop spans 15 amino acids. Germline V gene data show CDR1 as MNHNS and CDR2 as SASEGT. In DNA form, the CDR3 reads TGTGCCAGCAGTCTAGGACAGGGGCGTAATCAGCCCCAGCATTTT. Protein sequence: CASSLGQGRNQPQHF.

A word on this clonotype: One end of the junction does not line up with germline, which may come from a read error. This sequence joins TRBV11-2 and TRBJ2-5, with D possibly matching TRBD1 (6 bases). Germline V gives CDR1 SGHAT, CDR2 FQNNGV. The CDR3 spans 12 residues. The CDR3 protein is CASSYLGAGDNF. DNA of the CDR3: TGTGCCAGCAGCTACCTCGGGGCAGGGGACAACTTC.

This sequence joins TRBV10-3 and TRBJ2-5; D call uncertain. The DNA end is a closer match to TRBJ2-7, so the J assignment may be wrong. The CDR3 runs to 11 residues. The germline CDR1 and CDR2 sequences are ENHRY and SYGVKD. CDR3 nucleotides: TGTGCCATCGACAAATTCTACGAGCAGTACTTC. Its protein is CAIDKFYEQYF.